This T cell receptor beta chain was obtained from a study of chemoradiotherapy in HPV16-positive cancers. Study-wide background: Candidate HPV-specific clones and shared TCR motifs came from a couple of HPV16-positive patients. Study results and limitations: Better recurrence-free survival went with HPV-responsive T-cell expansion in HPV16-positive patients. Only two HPV16-positive patients supplied the functional HPV-specificity definition.

Worth noting for this clone: Its antigen remains unknown.

The method was immunoSEQ multiplex PCR; TCRdb's version includes in-frame clones alone and lacks a portion of them. The data hold roughly 4,100 clones, with about 72% observed a single time. Germline CDR1 and CDR2: SGHNT and YYREEE (reference sequence). Trimming cost V 8 bases and J 4 bases, with 15 bases left between them. The CDR3 has 14 amino acids. The chain joins TRBV5-4 to TRBJ2-2; the D call may be TRBD1 or TRBD2 (5 bases each). The sequence came from a human donor with HPV-associated anogenital cancer. This specimen was tumor tissue, taken from a patient who underwent chemoradiotherapy. The CDR3 coding sequence is TGTGCCAGTCTTAGTCGTGGGGGCACCGGGGAGCTGTTTTTT. Its translation: CASLSRGGTGELFF.